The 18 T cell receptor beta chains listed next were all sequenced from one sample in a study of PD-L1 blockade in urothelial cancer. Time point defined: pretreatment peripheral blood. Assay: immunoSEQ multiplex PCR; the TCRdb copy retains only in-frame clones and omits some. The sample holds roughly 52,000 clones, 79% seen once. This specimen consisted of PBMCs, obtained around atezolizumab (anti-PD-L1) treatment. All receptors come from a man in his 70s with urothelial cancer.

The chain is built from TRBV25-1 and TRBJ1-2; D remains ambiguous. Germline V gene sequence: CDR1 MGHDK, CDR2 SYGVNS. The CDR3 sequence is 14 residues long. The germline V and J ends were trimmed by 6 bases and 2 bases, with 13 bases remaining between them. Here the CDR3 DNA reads TGTGCCAGCAGCCCCGCGGGAGACAACTATGGCTACACCTTC. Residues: CASSPAGDNYGYTF.

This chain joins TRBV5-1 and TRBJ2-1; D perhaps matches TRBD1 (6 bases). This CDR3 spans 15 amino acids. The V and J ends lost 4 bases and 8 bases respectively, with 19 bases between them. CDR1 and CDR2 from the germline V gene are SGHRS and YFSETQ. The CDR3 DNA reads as TGCGCCAGCAGCGGCGACCAGGGGATTTACGATGAGCAGTTCTTC. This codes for CASSGDQGIYDEQFF.

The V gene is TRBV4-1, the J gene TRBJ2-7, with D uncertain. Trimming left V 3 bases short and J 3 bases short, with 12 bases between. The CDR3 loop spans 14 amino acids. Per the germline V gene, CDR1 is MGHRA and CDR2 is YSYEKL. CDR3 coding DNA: TGCGCCAGCAGCCATGGAGACGTAGGCTACGAGCAGTACTTC. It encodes CASSHGDVGYEQYF.

CDR3 residues: CASSEYWTHNNQPQHF. The CDR3 bases are TGCGCCAGCAGTGAGTATTGGACACACAACAATCAGCCCCAGCATTTT. The chain joins TRBV10-2 to TRBJ1-5; D possibly corresponds to TRBD1 (5 bases). Germline V gene sequence: CDR1 WSHSY, CDR2 SAAADI. V lost 1 base and J lost 3, with 13 bases in between. The CDR3 is 16 residues long.

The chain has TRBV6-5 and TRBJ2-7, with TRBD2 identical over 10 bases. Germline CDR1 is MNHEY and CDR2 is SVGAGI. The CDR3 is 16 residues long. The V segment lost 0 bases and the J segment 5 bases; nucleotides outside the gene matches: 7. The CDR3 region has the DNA TGTGCCAGCAGTTACTCGTCGGCTAGCGGGAGTGACGAGCAGTACTTC. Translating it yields CASSYSSASGSDEQYF.

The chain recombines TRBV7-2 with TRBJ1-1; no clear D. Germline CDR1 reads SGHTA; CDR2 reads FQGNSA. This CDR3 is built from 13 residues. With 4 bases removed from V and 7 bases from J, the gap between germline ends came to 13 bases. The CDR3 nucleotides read TGTGCCAGCAGCTCGCGGCGACCTGTTGAAGCTTTCTTT. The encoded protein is CASSSRRPVEAFF.

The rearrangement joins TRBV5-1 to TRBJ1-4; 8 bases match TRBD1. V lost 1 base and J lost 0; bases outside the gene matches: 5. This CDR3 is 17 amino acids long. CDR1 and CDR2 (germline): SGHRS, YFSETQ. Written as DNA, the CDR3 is TGCGCCAGCAGCTTGCTGGGACAGGCCGCAACTAATGAAAAACTGTTTTTT. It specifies CASSLLGQAATNEKLFF.

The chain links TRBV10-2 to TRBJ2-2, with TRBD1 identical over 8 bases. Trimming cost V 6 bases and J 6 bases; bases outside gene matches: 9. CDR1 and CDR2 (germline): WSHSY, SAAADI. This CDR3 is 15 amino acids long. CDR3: CASREDRENPGELFF. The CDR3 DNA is TGCGCCAGCAGGGAGGACAGGGAAAATCCCGGGGAGCTGTTTTTT.

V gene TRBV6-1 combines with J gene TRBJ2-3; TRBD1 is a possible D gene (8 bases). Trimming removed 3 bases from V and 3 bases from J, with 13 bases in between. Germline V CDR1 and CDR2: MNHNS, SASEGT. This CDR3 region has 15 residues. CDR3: CASSEDREGTDTQYF. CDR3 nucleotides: TGTGCCAGCAGTGAGGACAGGGAGGGTACAGATACGCAGTATTTT.

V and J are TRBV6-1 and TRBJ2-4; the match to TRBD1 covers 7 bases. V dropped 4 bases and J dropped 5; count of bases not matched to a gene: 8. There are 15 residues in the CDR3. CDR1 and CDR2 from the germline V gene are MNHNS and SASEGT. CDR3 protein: CASSGRWDSQNIQYF. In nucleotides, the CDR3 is TGTGCCAGCAGTGGTAGGTGGGACAGTCAAAACATTCAGTACTTC.

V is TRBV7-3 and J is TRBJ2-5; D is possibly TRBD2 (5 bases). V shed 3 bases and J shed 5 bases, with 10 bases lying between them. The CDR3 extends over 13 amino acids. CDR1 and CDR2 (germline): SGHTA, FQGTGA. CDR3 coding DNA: TGTGCCAGCAGCTTGGGGAGAGGGGAGACCCAGTACTTC. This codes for CASSLGRGETQYF.

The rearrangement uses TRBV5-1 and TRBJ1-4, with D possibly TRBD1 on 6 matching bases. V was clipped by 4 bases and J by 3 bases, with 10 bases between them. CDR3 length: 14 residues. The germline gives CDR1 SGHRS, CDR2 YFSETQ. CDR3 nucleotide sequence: TGCGCCAGCAGCACAACAGGGTCTAATGAAAAACTGTTTTTT. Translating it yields CASSTTGSNEKLFF.

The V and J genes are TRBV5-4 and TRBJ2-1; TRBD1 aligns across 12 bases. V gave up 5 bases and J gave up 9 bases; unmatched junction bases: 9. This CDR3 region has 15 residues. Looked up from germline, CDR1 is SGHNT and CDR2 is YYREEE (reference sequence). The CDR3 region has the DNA TGTGCCAGCAGACGGGACAGGGGGCGTCATAGTGAGCAGTTCTTC. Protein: CASRRDRGRHSEQFF.

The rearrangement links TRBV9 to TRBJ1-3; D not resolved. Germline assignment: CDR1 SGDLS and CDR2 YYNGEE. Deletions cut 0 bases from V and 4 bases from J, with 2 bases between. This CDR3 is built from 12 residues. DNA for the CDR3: TGTGCCAGCAGCGTAGTAGGAAACACCATATATTTT. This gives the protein CASSVVGNTIYF.

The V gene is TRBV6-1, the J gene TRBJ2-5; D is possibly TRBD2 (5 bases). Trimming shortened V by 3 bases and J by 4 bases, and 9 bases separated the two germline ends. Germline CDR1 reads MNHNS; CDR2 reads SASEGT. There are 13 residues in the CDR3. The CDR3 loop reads CASSDRTPETQYF. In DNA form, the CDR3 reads TGTGCCAGCAGTGATAGGACTCCAGAGACCCAGTACTTC.

The CDR3 DNA reads as TGTGCCAGCAGTTTAGAAATAGGCGGGCGCTCCTACAATGAGCAGTTCTTC. This codes for CASSLEIGGRSYNEQFF. The V and J genes are TRBV28 and TRBJ2-1, with D possibly TRBD2 on 5 matching bases. Trimming left V 2 bases short and J 0 bases short, with 14 bases between. The CDR3 has 17 amino acids. CDR1 and CDR2 (germline): MDHEN, SYDVKM.

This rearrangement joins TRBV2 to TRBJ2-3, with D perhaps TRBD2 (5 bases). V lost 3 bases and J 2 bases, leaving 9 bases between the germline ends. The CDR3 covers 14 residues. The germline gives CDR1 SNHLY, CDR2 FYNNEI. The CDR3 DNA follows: TGTGCCAGCAGTGAGGAGGTTTACACAGATACGCAGTATTTT. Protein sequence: CASSEEVYTDTQYF. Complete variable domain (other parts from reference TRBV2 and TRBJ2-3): EPEVTQTPSHQVTQMGQEVILRCVPISNHLYFYWYRQILGQKVEFLVSFYNNEISEKSEIFDDQFSVERPDGSNFTLKIRSTKLEDSAMYFCASSEEVYTDTQYFGPGTRLTVL.

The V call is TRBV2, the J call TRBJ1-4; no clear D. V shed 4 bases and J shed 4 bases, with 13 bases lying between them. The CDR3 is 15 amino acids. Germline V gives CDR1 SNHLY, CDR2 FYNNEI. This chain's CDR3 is CASSGGVSVNEKLFF. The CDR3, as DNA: TGTGCCAGCAGTGGTGGTGTCAGCGTTAATGAAAAACTGTTTTTT.